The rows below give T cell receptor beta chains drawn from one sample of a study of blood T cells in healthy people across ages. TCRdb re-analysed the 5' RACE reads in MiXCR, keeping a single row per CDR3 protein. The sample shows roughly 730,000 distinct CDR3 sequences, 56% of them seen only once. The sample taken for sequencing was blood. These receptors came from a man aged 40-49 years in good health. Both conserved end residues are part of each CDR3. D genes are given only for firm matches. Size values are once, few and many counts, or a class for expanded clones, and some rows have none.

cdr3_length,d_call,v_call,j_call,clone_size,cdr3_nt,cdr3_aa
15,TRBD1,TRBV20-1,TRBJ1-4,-,TGCAGTGCTAGGACAGGGAGGGCAACTAATGAAAAACTGTTTTTT,CSARTGRATNEKLFF
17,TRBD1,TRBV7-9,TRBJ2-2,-,TGTGCCAGCAGCTCCACCCCCGGGACAGAGAACACCGGGGAGCTGTTTTTT,CASSSTPGTENTGELFF
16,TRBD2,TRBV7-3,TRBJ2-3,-,TGTGCCAGCAGCTGGATAGCGGGAGAAGACACAGATACGCAGTATTTT,CASSWIAGEDTDTQYF
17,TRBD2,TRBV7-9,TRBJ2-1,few,TGTGCCAGCAGCTTTACCATTAGCGGGAGCTCCTACAATGAGCAGTTCTTC,CASSFTISGSSYNEQFF
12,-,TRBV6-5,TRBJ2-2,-,TGTGCCAGCAACGGTGGGCCCGGGGAGCTGTTTTTT,CASNGGPGELFF
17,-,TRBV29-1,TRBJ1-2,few,TGCAGCGCGACACCCTCAGGGGAGAAGCGGTCAAACTATGGCTACACCTTC,CSATPSGEKRSNYGYTF
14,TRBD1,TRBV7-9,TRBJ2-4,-,TGTGCCATCAGTACCGGACAGGCTTTCAACGGGCAGTACTTC,CAISTGQAFNGQYF
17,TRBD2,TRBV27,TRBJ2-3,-,TGTGCCAGCAGTTTATCACCCTCGGGGGGGCGTGCAGATACGCAGTATTTT,CASSLSPSGGRADTQYF
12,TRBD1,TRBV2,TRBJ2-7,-,TGTGCTATAACCGGGACAGGTTACGAGCAGTACTTC,CAITGTGYEQYF
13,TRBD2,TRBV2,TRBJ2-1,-,TGTGCCACCGGGACTAGCGGCTACAATGAGCAGTTCTTC,CATGTSGYNEQFF
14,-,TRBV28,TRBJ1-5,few,TGTGCCAGCAGGGGAGTACAGGAGGGTCAGCCCCAGCATTTT,CASRGVQEGQPQHF
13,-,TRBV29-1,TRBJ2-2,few,TGCAGCGTTGGCAGGGCCAACACCGGGGAGCTGTTTTTT,CSVGRANTGELFF
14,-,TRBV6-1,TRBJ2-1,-,TGTGCCAGCAGAAAAGCCAGCTCCTACAATGAGCAGTTCTTC,CASRKASSYNEQFF
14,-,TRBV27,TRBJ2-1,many,TGTGCCAGCAGCTTAACTGGATCTTACAATGAGCAGTTCTTC,CASSLTGSYNEQFF
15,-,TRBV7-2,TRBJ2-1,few,TGTGCCAGCAGCTTAAATCGGGGTCTCCACAATGAGCAGTTCTTC,CASSLNRGLHNEQFF
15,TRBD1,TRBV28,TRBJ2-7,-,TGTGCCAGCAGAACCCGGGACAGGGCAACCTACGAGCAGTACTTC,CASRTRDRATYEQYF
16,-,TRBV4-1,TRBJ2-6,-,TGCGCCAGCCGATCCCGGGAAAGATCTGGGGCCAACGTCCTGACTTTC,CASRSRERSGANVLTF
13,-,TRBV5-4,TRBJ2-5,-,TGTGCCAGCAGCATGCAGGGACAAGAGACCCAGTACTTC,CASSMQGQETQYF
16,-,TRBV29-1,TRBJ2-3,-,TGCAGCGGAGAATTGGGGACTGGGCACCGCACAGATACGCAGTATTTT,CSGELGTGHRTDTQYF
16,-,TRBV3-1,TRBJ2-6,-,TGTGCCAGCAGCCAAGACTGGGGCGGTGGGGCCAACGTCCTGACTTTC,CASSQDWGGGANVLTF
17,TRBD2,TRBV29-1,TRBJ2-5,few,TGCAGCGTTGAAGCTTACCCGGGACTAGCGGGAGTCCCAGAGCAGTACTTC,CSVEAYPGLAGVPEQYF
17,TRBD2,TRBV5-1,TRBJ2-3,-,TGCGCCAGCAGCTTGGCCGTAGCGGGGGGGCCAACAGATACGCAGTATTTT,CASSLAVAGGPTDTQYF
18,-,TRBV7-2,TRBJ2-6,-,TGTGCCAGCAGCTTGCAATTACTGACGGGTGCTGGGGCCAACGTCCTGACTTTC,CASSLQLLTGAGANVLTF
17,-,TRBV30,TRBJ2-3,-,TGTGCCTGGACCCTAGCCCCGGGCGAGTCGAGAGAAGATACGCAGTATTTT,CAWTLAPGESREDTQYF
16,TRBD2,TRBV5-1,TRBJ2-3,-,TGCGCCAGCAGCTTGGCAGCGGGAGGGCCCCCAGATACGCAGTATTTT,CASSLAAGGPPDTQYF
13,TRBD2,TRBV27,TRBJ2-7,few,TGTGCCAGCAGATCCGGGACTAGCCACGAGCAGTACTTC,CASRSGTSHEQYF
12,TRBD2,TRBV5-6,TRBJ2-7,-,TGTGCCAGCAGCCTAAGGGACTACCCTCAGTACTTC,CASSLRDYPQYF
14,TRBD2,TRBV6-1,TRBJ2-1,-,TGTGCCATCAAGCCGGGACTAGCGTACAATGAGCAGTTCTTC,CAIKPGLAYNEQFF
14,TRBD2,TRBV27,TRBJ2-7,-,TGTGCCAGCCGCCAGCTAGCGGATTCCTACGAGCAGTACTTC,CASRQLADSYEQYF
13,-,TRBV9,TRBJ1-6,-,TGTGCCAGCGATAATGGTGCTAATTCACCCCTCCACTTT,CASDNGANSPLHF
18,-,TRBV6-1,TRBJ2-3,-,TGTGCCAGCAGCCCCTTCCTCCGGCAGGTCAGGGGCACAGATACGCAGTATTTT,CASSPFLRQVRGTDTQYF
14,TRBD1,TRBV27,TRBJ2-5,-,TGTGCCAGCAGGATTGGACAGGGGTACGAGACCCAGTACTTC,CASRIGQGYETQYF
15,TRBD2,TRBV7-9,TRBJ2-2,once,TGTGCCAGCAGCTTAGCCACGGGAGGGGCCGGGGAGCTGTTTTTT,CASSLATGGAGELFF
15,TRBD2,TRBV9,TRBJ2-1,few,TGTGCCAGCAGCCCCGGGACTAGCGGCGGGGATGAGCAGTTCTTC,CASSPGTSGGDEQFF
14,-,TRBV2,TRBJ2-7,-,TGTGCCAGCAGCCGAATGGGACGTACCTACGAGCAGTACTTC,CASSRMGRTYEQYF
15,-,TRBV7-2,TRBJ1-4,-,TGTGCCAGCAGCCCCTCCTGGGTACGTGGAGAAAAACTGTTTTTT,CASSPSWVRGEKLFF
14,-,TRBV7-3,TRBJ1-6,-,TGTGCCAGCCGGGAAAGCTCCTATAATTCACCCCTCCACTTT,CASRESSYNSPLHF
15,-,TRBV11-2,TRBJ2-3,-,TGTGCCAGCAGCCGGGGGGCGAGTCATCCAGATACGCAGTATTTT,CASSRGASHPDTQYF
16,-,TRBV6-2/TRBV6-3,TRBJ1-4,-,TGTGCCAGCAGCTCGGCCCAAGGGTGGAGTGATGAAAAACTGTTTTTT,CASSSAQGWSDEKLFF
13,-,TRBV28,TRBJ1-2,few,TGTGCCAGCAGTTCCCGGGACATCTATGGCTACACCTTC,CASSSRDIYGYTF
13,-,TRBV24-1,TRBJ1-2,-,TGTGCCACCAGCGCACAAGTTAACTATGGCTACACCTTC,CATSAQVNYGYTF
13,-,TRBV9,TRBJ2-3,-,TGTGCCAGCAGCGTAGTAATCTCAGATACGCAGTATTTT,CASSVVISDTQYF
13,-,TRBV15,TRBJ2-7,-,TGTGCCACCAGCAGAGACTCAGAGAGCGAGCAGTACTTC,CATSRDSESEQYF
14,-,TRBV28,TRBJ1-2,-,TGTGCCAGCAGTGCCAAGATAGGGGAATATGGCTACACCTTC,CASSAKIGEYGYTF
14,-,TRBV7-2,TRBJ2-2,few,TGTGCCAGCAGCTTAGGTTTCCAAACCGGGGAGCTGTTTTTT,CASSLGFQTGELFF
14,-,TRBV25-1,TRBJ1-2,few,TGTGCCAGCAGTGAGCAGGGAGAACGCTATGGCTACACCTTC,CASSEQGERYGYTF
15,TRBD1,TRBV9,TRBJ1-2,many,TGTGCCAGCAGCGAGAGGACAGGGTATAACTATGGCTACACCTTC,CASSERTGYNYGYTF
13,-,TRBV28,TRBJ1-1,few,TGTGCCAGCAGTGTCATAGACCATTTTGAAGCTTTCTTT,CASSVIDHFEAFF
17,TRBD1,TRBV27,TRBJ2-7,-,TGTGCCAGCGGTTTATTTTTTTGGGGACAGGAGAAATACGAGCAGTACTTC,CASGLFFWGQEKYEQYF
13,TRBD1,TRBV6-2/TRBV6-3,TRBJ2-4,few,TGTGCCAGCAGTTACGCCGACAGGGACATTCAGTACTTC,CASSYADRDIQYF
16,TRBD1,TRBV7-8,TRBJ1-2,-,TGTGCCAGCAGCTTAGCGTCCGGGACAGGGGTACGTGGCTACACCTTC,CASSLASGTGVRGYTF
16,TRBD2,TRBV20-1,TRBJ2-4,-,TGCAGTGCTAGAAAACCGGGAGGGGAAGCCAAAAACATTCAGTACTTC,CSARKPGGEAKNIQYF